One and the same sample provided the 14 T cell receptor beta chains below, sequenced in a study of blood T cell repertoires in COVID-19. TCRdb's copy holds only in-frame clones and misses some; the assay was immunoSEQ multiplex PCR. The repertoire holds about 370,000 clones, with approximately 92% as singletons. The sequenced sample consisted of PBMCs or T cells enriched from blood (not recorded which). These receptors were obtained from a man younger than 35 who had recovered from COVID-19.

The J gene is TRBJ2-7, the V gene TRBV9; a weak D match, TRBD2 (5 bases). Germline V lookup: CDR1 SGDLS, CDR2 YYNGEE. This CDR3 spans 15 amino acids. V gave up 2 bases and J gave up 6 bases, with 18 bases separating them. The CDR3 DNA is TGTGCCAGCAGCGTGCGGGCGGGCCCTTTCGGCGAGCAGTACTTC. This gives the protein CASSVRAGPFGEQYF.

The chain recombines TRBV6-5 with TRBJ1-6, with TRBD1 as a possible D gene (6 bases). Per germline, CDR1 MNHEY and CDR2 SVGAGI. V was clipped by 7 bases and J by 3 bases, with 7 bases between them. The CDR3 consists of 13 residues. This CDR3 is CASTGDYNSPLHF. The CDR3 coding sequence is TGTGCCAGCACAGGGGACTATAATTCACCCCTCCACTTT.

This clone was seen a handful of times. The chain couples TRBV28 to TRBJ1-4; 8 bases line up with TRBD1. Trimming removed 5 bases from V and 10 bases from J; junction bases left unmatched: 15. The CDR3 contains 16 residues. Germline V gene data show CDR1 as MDHEN and CDR2 as SYDVKM. The CDR3 here is CASSTPDRVSGGKLFF. DNA for the CDR3: TGTGCCAGCAGTACCCCGGACAGGGTGTCTGGTGGAAAACTGTTTTTT.

The chain is built from TRBV28 and TRBJ2-7; TRBD2 matches at 11 bases. Trimming removed 2 bases from V and 6 bases from J; junction bases left unmatched: 6. CDR1 and CDR2 (germline): MDHEN, SYDVKM. The CDR3 is made up of 15 amino acids. Written as DNA, the CDR3 is TGTGCCAGCAGTTTAGTAGTCACTAGCGGGAGCGAGCAGTACTTC. This sequence encodes CASSLVVTSGSEQYF.

The chain is built from TRBV28 and TRBJ2-7, with 8 bases lining up with TRBD2. Losses at the gene ends were 0 bases for V and 4 bases for J; bases not matched to a gene: 5. Germline V gene sequence: CDR1 MDHEN, CDR2 SYDVKM. The CDR3 sequence is 15 residues long. The CDR3 reads CASSLWSSGGYEQYF. The CDR3 region has the DNA TGTGCCAGCAGTTTATGGTCCAGCGGGGGTTACGAGCAGTACTTC.

This chain connects TRBV28 to TRBJ2-7, with D hard to call. The germline V and J ends were trimmed by 4 bases and 0 bases, with 4 bases remaining between them. This CDR3 region has 12 residues. Germline assignment: CDR1 MDHEN and CDR2 SYDVKM. Here the CDR3 DNA reads TGTGCCAGCAGTTATAGCTCCTACGAGCAGTACTTC. Its protein is CASSYSSYEQYF.

The V gene is TRBV4-1, the J gene TRBJ1-1, with 8 bases identical to TRBD1. The junction had 6 bases not matched to a gene; V was cut back by 3 bases and J by 6 bases. CDR1 is MGHRA and CDR2 is YSYEKL in the germline V gene. CDR3 length equals 14 residues. CDR3 protein: CASSQRTGLAEAFF. The CDR3 bases are TGCGCCAGCAGCCAGAGGACAGGGCTGGCTGAAGCTTTCTTT.

The chain links TRBV9 to TRBJ1-3; D gene uncertain. This CDR3 spans 14 amino acids. Trimming removed 7 bases from V and 0 bases from J, with 11 bases in between. Germline values: CDR1 SGDLS, CDR2 YYNGEE. The CDR3 reads CASAETSSGNTIYF. CDR3 bases: TGTGCCAGCGCGGAAACATCCTCTGGAAACACCATATATTTT.

The rearrangement uses TRBV24-1 and TRBJ2-1, with 10 bases matching TRBD2. Germline loops: CDR1 KGHDR, CDR2 SFDVKD. The J segment lost 8 bases and the V segment lost 5 bases, leaving 17 bases of the junction unmatched. The CDR3 length is 18 residues. CDR3 bases: TGTGCCACCAGTGCCCTCTCCGTGACGCCTAGCGGGAGTGATGAGCAGTTCTTC. Protein product: CATSALSVTPSGSDEQFF.

This chain connects TRBV19 to TRBJ1-1; TRBD1 might be the D (5 bases). V was shortened by 9 bases and J by 4 bases, with 12 bases between the two germline ends. The CDR3 is 12 amino acids. Germline CDR1 and CDR2: LNHDA and SQIVND (reference sequence). CDR3 nucleotides: TGTGCCAGCCTTTGGGGGGGCACTGAAGCTTTCTTT. This translates into CASLWGGTEAFF.

The chain links TRBV7-9 to TRBJ1-4; 9 bases fit TRBD1. Germline lookup yields CDR1 SEHNR and CDR2 FQNEAQ (reference sequence). This CDR3 is 15 amino acids long. V dropped 0 bases and J dropped 7; count of bases not matched to a gene: 3. The CDR3: CASSLAGDRAEKLFF. As DNA, the CDR3 is TGTGCCAGCAGCTTAGCCGGGGACAGGGCTGAAAAACTGTTTTTT. Variable domain in full (rest from reference TRBV7-9 and TRBJ1-4): DTGVSQNPRHKITKRGQNVTFRCDPISEHNRLYWYRQTLGQGPEFLTYFQNEAQLEKSRLLSDRFSAERPKGSFSTLEIQRTEQGDSAMYLCASSLAGDRAEKLFFGSGTQLSVL.

The CDR3 DNA reads TGTGCCAGCAAGATGGGACAGGGGACCTACGAGCAGTACTTC. It specifies CASKMGQGTYEQYF. The J gene is TRBJ2-7, the V gene TRBV6-5; 10 bases match TRBD1. Germline CDR1 reads MNHEY; CDR2 reads SVGAGI. With V trimmed by 7 bases and J by 2 bases, 5 bases remained unmatched. The CDR3 is 14 amino acids.

The rearrangement links TRBV6-2 or TRBV6-3 to TRBJ1-1; D is perhaps TRBD1 (5 bases). The CDR3 sequence is 14 residues long. The V end was cut by 2 bases, the J end by 5 bases, with 12 bases between. The germline V gene has CDR1 MNHEY and CDR2 SVGEGT. CDR3 region: CASSYGGVRTEAFF. As DNA, the CDR3 is TGTGCCAGCAGTTACGGGGGGGTAAGGACTGAAGCTTTCTTT.

The chain couples TRBV30 to TRBJ2-6, with D possibly being TRBD2 (5 bases). The germline V and J ends were trimmed by 7 bases and 1 base, with 11 bases remaining between them. CDR1 is GTSNPN and CDR2 is SVGIG in the germline V gene (reference sequence). The CDR3 length is 14 residues. CDR3 coding DNA: TGTGCCTCCCACCGGGGTTCTGGGGCCAACGTCCTGACTTTC. Its translation: CASHRGSGANVLTF.